These 9 T cell receptor beta chains originate from one sample sequenced in a study of T cell responses to AZD1222 COVID-19 vaccine. Profiled with immunoSEQ multiplex PCR; TCRdb holds only in-frame clones, not every one. The sample contains 95,000 to 150,000 clones, around nine tenths of which appear only once. The sample in question was peripheral blood, obtained on day 0 of AZD1222 vaccination. The receptors here all came from an adult in good health.

This clone occurred once. The junction departs from germline at one end; a sequencing error may be responsible. V and J are TRBV7-7 and TRBJ2-2; 7 positions match TRBD1. The germline V gene encodes CDR1 SSHAT and CDR2 FNYEAQ (reference sequence). The CDR3 has 15 amino acids. CDR3 DNA sequence: TGTGCTAGCAGCTCGACAGGGAGTAACACCGGGGAGCTGTTTTTT. This gives the protein CASSSTGSNTGELFF.

The V call is TRBV18, the J call TRBJ1-4; no clear D gene. V was pared by 4 bases and J by 8 bases, with 11 bases between. CDR1 is KGHSH and CDR2 is LQKENI in the germline V gene. The CDR3 totals 13 residues. DNA for the CDR3: TGTGCCAGCTCACAGGAGCTGTTGGAAAAACTGTTTTTT. It yields the protein CASSQELLEKLFF.

The chain combines TRBV6-5 with TRBJ1-3; maybe TRBD1 (5 bases). CDR1 and CDR2 (germline): MNHEY, SVGAGI. This CDR3 has 16 amino acids. V was shortened by 1 base and J by 1 base, with 11 bases between the two germline ends. As DNA, the CDR3 is TGTGCCAGCAGTTACTGGCAGGGCGTTTCTGGAAACACCATATATTTT. Translated: CASSYWQGVSGNTIYF.

This chain connects TRBV2 to TRBJ1-6; possible D gene TRBD1, 5 bases. This CDR3 spans 16 amino acids. The germline V gene encodes CDR1 SNHLY and CDR2 FYNNEI. V was shortened by 1 base and J by 9 bases, with 16 bases between the two germline ends. The CDR3 is CASSEGPVSGTSPLHF. In DNA form, the CDR3 reads TGTGCCAGCAGTGAAGGTCCGGTTTCAGGGACTTCACCCCTCCACTTT.

The CDR3 region has the DNA TGTGCCAGCAGTTTAATGGGACAGGAAGCTTTCTTT. Its protein product is CASSLMGQEAFF. This sequence joins TRBV12-3 or TRBV12-4 and TRBJ1-1, with 7 bases fitting TRBD1. The CDR3 consists of 12 residues. Trimming at V came to 2 bases and at J to 8 bases, leaving 2 bases not matched to a gene.

The chain links TRBV29-1 to TRBJ1-2, with D perhaps matching TRBD1 (5 bases). Germline-derived CDR1 and CDR2 are SQVTM and ANQGSEA. The CDR3 is made up of 12 amino acids. V was trimmed by 6 bases and J by 4 bases, leaving 12 bases between them. CDR3 region: CSVTANPYGYTF. In DNA, the CDR3 is TGCAGCGTGACAGCAAACCCCTATGGCTACACCTTC.

This chain joins TRBV25-1 and TRBJ1-2, with D hard to call. The CDR3 extends over 14 amino acids. Trimming removed 0 bases from V and 8 bases from J, with 13 bases in between. Germline V CDR1 and CDR2: MGHDK, SYGVNS. The CDR3: CASSEYYGIRGYTF. DNA of the CDR3: TGTGCCAGCAGTGAATATTACGGGATCCGCGGCTACACCTTC.

V gene TRBV7-2 combines with J gene TRBJ1-2; weak D call: TRBD1 (5 bases). Trimming took off 3 bases at V and 4 bases at J, with 18 bases between the two ends. CDR3 length equals 16 residues. Germline-derived CDR1 and CDR2 are SGHTA and FQGNSA. The CDR3 sequence is CASSFGLRGSTYGYTF. The CDR3 region has the DNA TGTGCCAGCAGCTTTGGGTTGAGGGGATCGACCTATGGCTACACCTTC.

The chain combines TRBV19 with TRBJ1-5; 7 bases match TRBD1. This CDR3 region has 19 residues. V was pared by 5 bases and J by 0 bases, with 16 bases of the junction left unmatched. Germline CDR1 LNHDA, CDR2 SQIVND (reference sequence). CDR3 sequence: CASSPSGTANLYSNQPQHF. CDR3 bases: TGTGCCAGTAGTCCAAGCGGGACAGCGAATCTTTATAGCAATCAGCCCCAGCATTTT.